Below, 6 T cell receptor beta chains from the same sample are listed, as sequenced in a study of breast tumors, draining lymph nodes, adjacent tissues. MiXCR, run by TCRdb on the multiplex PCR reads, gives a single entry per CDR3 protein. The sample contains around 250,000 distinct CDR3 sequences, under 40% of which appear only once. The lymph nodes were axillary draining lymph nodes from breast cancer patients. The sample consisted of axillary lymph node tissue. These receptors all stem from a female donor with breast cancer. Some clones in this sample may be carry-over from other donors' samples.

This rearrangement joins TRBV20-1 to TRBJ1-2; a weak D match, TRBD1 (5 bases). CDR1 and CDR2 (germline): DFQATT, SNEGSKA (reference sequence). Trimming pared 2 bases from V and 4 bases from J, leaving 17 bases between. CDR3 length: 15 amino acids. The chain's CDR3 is CSARRDDLRAYGYTF. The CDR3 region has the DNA TGCAGTGCTAGAAGGGACGATCTCAGGGCCTATGGCTACACCTTC.

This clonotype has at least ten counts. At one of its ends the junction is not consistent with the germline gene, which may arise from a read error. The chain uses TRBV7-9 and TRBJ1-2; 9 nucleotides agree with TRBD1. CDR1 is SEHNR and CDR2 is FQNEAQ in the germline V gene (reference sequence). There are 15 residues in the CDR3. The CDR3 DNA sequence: TGTGCCAGCAGCACCGGGACAGGGCGTTTTAGTGGCTACCCCTTC. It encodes CASSTGTGRFSGYPF.

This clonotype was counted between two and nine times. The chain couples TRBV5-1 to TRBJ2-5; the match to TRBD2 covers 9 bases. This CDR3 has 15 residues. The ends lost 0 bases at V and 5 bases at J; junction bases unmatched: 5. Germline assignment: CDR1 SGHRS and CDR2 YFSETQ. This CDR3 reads CASSLGGRARETQYF. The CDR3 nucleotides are TGCGCCAGCAGCTTGGGCGGGAGGGCCAGGGAGACCCAGTACTTC.

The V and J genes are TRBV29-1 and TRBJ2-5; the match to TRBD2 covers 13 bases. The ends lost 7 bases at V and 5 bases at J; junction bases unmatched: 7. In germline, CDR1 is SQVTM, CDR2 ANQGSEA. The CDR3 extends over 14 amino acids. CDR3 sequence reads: CSAEGLAGYETQYF. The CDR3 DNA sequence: TGCAGCGCCGAGGGACTAGCGGGGTATGAGACCCAGTACTTC.

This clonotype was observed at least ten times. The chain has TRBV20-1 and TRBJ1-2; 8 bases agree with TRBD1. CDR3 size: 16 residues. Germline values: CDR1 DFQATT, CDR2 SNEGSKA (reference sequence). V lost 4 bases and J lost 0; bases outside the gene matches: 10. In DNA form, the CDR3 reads TGCAGTGCTATCGGGACAGGCGGCGGACCTAACTATGGCTACACCTTC. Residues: CSAIGTGGGPNYGYTF.

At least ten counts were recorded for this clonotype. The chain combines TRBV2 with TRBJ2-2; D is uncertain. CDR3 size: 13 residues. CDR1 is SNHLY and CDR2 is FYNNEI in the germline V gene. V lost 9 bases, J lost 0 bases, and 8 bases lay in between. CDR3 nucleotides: TGTGCCAGGGAGACCACGAACACCGGGGAGCTGTTTTTT. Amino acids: CARETTNTGELFF.